The 32 T cell receptor beta chains listed next were all sequenced from one sample in a study of chemoradiotherapy in HPV16-positive cancers. The protocol was immunoSEQ multiplex PCR, while the TCRdb copy is restricted to in-frame clones and leaves out a portion. In the table there are 3,400 or so clones, around 82% of which are singletons. Sequences were derived from tumor tissue, sampled from a patient who underwent chemoradiotherapy. The receptors derive from a human donor with HPV-associated anogenital cancer.

The chain combines TRBV27 with TRBJ1-1, with D unresolved. This CDR3 is built from 13 residues. V lost 3 bases and J lost 0, with 5 bases in between. Germline CDR1 MNHEY, CDR2 SMNVEV (reference sequence). CDR3 DNA: TGTGCCAGCAGTTTGGGATTGAACACTGAAGCTTTCTTT. This sequence encodes CASSLGLNTEAFF.

The V gene is TRBV27, the J gene TRBJ1-1; no definite D call. V was cut by 2 bases and J by 4 bases, with 11 bases left in between. CDR3 length: 14 residues. Looked up from germline, CDR1 is MNHEY and CDR2 is SMNVEV (reference sequence). As DNA, the CDR3 is TGTGCCAGCAGTTTAACCCGAGGGAGCACTGAAGCTTTCTTT. Its translation: CASSLTRGSTEAFF.

The genes are TRBV5-4 and TRBJ1-4, with 10 bases matching TRBD1. This CDR3 contains 14 residues. Germline V CDR1 and CDR2: SGHNT, YYREEE (reference sequence). V lost 4 bases, J lost 8 bases, and 5 bases stayed unmatched. Here the CDR3 DNA reads TGTGCCAGCAGCCGACAGGGGGCGGAGGAAAAACTGTTTTTT. This translates into CASSRQGAEEKLFF.

The rearrangement uses TRBV7-1 and TRBJ1-2; no reliable D call. TRBV7-1 is classed as an ORF, of uncertain function. The CDR3 sequence is 15 residues long. Trimming took 4 bases from V and 2 from J, leaving 14 bases between them. The CDR3 DNA sequence: TGTGCCAGCAGCTTGCCCGGGCAGGAGAACTATGGCTACACCTTC. It translates to CASSLPGQENYGYTF.

The chain employs TRBV4-3 and TRBJ2-2; D might be TRBD2 (5 bases). The CDR3 is 15 amino acids. Germline V gene sequence: CDR1 LGHNA, CDR2 YSLEER. Trimming removed 0 bases from V and 6 bases from J, with 11 bases in between. The CDR3 region has the DNA TGCGCCAGCAGCCAAGATCGGCTAGCCGCCGGGGAGCTGTTTTTT. Its translation: CASSQDRLAAGELFF.

In DNA form, the CDR3 reads TGTGCCAGCAGCTTAATTCGGGGGCCGGGGCAGGGTTATGAAAAACTGTTTTTT. This gives the protein CASSLIRGPGQGYEKLFF. The chain joins TRBV7-8 to TRBJ1-4, with D maybe TRBD1 (6 bases). CDR1 is SGHVS, CDR2 FQNEAQ, per germline. V lost 2 bases and J lost 6, with 22 bases in between. CDR3 length: 18 residues. The entire variable domain, with the rest obtained from reference TRBV7-8 and TRBJ1-4, is as follows: GAGVSQSPRYKVAKRGQDVALRCDPISGHVSLFWYQQALGQGPEFLTYFQNEAQLDKSGLPSDRFFAERPEGSVSTLKIQRTQQEDSAVYLCASSLIRGPGQGYEKLFFGSGTQLSVL.

The V and J genes are TRBV11-1 and TRBJ2-1; 13 bases fit TRBD2. The CDR3 loop spans 15 amino acids. J lost 9 bases, V lost 5 bases, and 7 bases had no gene match. Germline assignment: CDR1 SGHAT and CDR2 FQDESV (reference sequence). The CDR3 here is CASSHGTSGVVEQFF. CDR3 bases: TGTGCCAGCAGCCACGGGACTAGCGGGGTGGTTGAGCAGTTCTTC.

In its sample, this clone was seen once. The chain couples TRBV4-1 to TRBJ2-4; D call uncertain. V shed 0 bases and J shed 8 bases, with 14 bases lying between them. This CDR3 region has 15 residues. Germline V gives CDR1 MGHRA, CDR2 YSYEKL. This chain's CDR3 is CASSQEFSRVDIQYF. The CDR3 DNA reads TGCGCCAGCAGCCAAGAGTTTTCCCGGGTGGACATTCAGTACTTC.

The rearrangement links TRBV27 to TRBJ1-1; TRBD1 aligns across 7 bases. Germline CDR1 reads MNHEY; CDR2 reads SMNVEV (reference sequence). The CDR3 consists of 14 residues. V trimming: 9 bases; J trimming: 2 bases; junction bases outside the gene matches: 9. The chain's CDR3 is CASSGGTLNTEAFF. CDR3 DNA sequence: TGTGCCAGTTCAGGGGGGACGCTCAACACTGAAGCTTTCTTT.

V and J are TRBV9 and TRBJ2-7; D might be TRBD1 or TRBD2, each matching 7 bases. The V gene's germline CDR1 is SGDLS and CDR2 YYNGEE. Trimming left V 2 bases short and J 2 bases short, with 17 bases between. The CDR3 spans 16 residues. The DNA of the CDR3 is TGTGCCAGCAGCGTCGGGGGGACAGATATAGCCTACGAGCAGTACTTC. As protein: CASSVGGTDIAYEQYF.

V is TRBV27 and J is TRBJ2-1, with TRBD2 identical over 7 bases. V trimming: 7 bases; J trimming: 5 bases; junction bases outside the gene matches: 8. Germline assignment: CDR1 MNHEY and CDR2 SMNVEV (reference sequence). The CDR3 loop spans 14 amino acids. Written as DNA, the CDR3 is TGTGCCAGCACAGGGTGGGAGGGACACAATGAGCAGTTCTTC. Its translation is CASTGWEGHNEQFF.

The gene calls are TRBV5-1 and TRBJ1-4, with D unclear. The germline gives CDR1 SGHRS, CDR2 YFSETQ. CDR3 length equals 15 residues. V lost 4 bases and J 0 bases, leaving 10 bases between the germline ends. The CDR3 DNA follows: TGCGCCAGCAGCCCCAGTGCAACAACTAATGAAAAACTGTTTTTT. Its translation is CASSPSATTNEKLFF.

The chain couples TRBV7-9 to TRBJ1-2; D is ambiguous. This CDR3 is built from 12 residues. The germline gives CDR1 SEHNR, CDR2 FQNEAQ (reference sequence). Between the trimmed V and J ends, which lost 4 bases and 3 bases, there was a span of 6 bases. CDR3 coding DNA: TGTGCCAGCAGCTCTACGGACTATGGCTACACCTTC. This gives the protein CASSSTDYGYTF.

This clone was seen once. This chain links TRBV7-2 with TRBJ1-2; weak D call: TRBD1 (6 bases). The CDR3 contains 12 residues. V shed 4 bases and J shed 7 bases, with 10 bases lying between them. Germline CDR1 reads SGHTA; CDR2 reads FQGNSA. CDR3 residues: CASSSYRVGYTF. In nucleotides, the CDR3 is TGTGCCAGCAGCTCATACAGGGTTGGCTACACCTTC. The variable domain in full, completed from reference TRBV7-2 and TRBJ1-2, reads GAGVSQSPSNKVTEKGKDVELRCDPISGHTALYWYRQSLGQGLEFLIYFQGNSAPDKSGLPSDRFSAERTGGSVSTLTIQRTQQEDSAVYLCASSSYRVGYTFGSGTRLTVV.

V and J are TRBV2 and TRBJ2-3; D remains unclear. Germline V gives CDR1 SNHLY, CDR2 FYNNEI. V was shortened by 1 base and J by 4 bases, with 3 bases between the two germline ends. The CDR3 is 12 amino acids. The CDR3 here is CASSEGSDTQYF. In nucleotides, the CDR3 is TGTGCCAGCAGTGAAGGGTCAGATACGCAGTATTTT.

This chain joins TRBV18 and TRBJ1-2, with 8 bases lining up with TRBD1. J gave up 4 bases and V 2 bases, and 9 bases lay outside the gene matches. This CDR3 region has 16 residues. Germline loops: CDR1 KGHSH, CDR2 LQKENI. The CDR3 bases are TGTGCCAGCTCACCAGCCTCGACAGGGGTGTCCTATGGCTACACCTTC. Its translation is CASSPASTGVSYGYTF.

This clone was seen more than once but under ten times. The rearrangement links TRBV5-8 to TRBJ1-2; D gene unclear. The germline V gene encodes CDR1 SGHTS and CDR2 YDEGEE. Deletions cut 1 base from V and 5 bases from J, with 15 bases between. The CDR3 is made up of 15 amino acids. The DNA for the CDR3 is TGTGCCAGCAGCTTGCGAATGACAACCATTTATGGCTACACCTTC. As protein: CASSLRMTTIYGYTF.

J is TRBJ2-7 and V is TRBV5-1; 10 bases fit TRBD1. The CDR3 spans 15 residues. From germline, CDR1 is SGHRS and CDR2 YFSETQ. The V segment lost 0 bases and the J segment 4 bases; nucleotides outside the gene matches: 4. This CDR3 is CASSLGGTGEYEQYF. The CDR3 DNA reads as TGCGCCAGCAGCTTGGGCGGGACAGGGGAATACGAGCAGTACTTC.

The CDR3 loop reads CASGFSGYGYTF. For the CDR3, the DNA is TGTGCTAGTGGTTTTTCGGGCTATGGCTACACCTTC. This sequence joins TRBV12-5 and TRBJ1-2; D is unclear. The germline gives CDR1 LGHNT, CDR2 FRNRAP. Trimming removed 3 bases at V and 4 bases at J, with 6 bases between. The CDR3 loop spans 12 amino acids.

This chain uses TRBV7-7 with TRBJ2-5; 9 positions agree with TRBD2. Germline CDR1 reads SSHAT; CDR2 reads FNYEAQ (reference sequence). The CDR3 contains 15 residues. Trimming took 5 bases from V and 4 from J; bases not matched to a gene: 8. CDR3: CASSHGREGVETQYF. The CDR3 DNA reads as TGTGCCAGCAGCCATGGGCGGGAGGGCGTAGAGACCCAGTACTTC.

The CDR3 nucleotides are TGTGCCAGCAGCAATCCGGACAGGGACGACACTGAAGCTTTCTTT. Its translation is CASSNPDRDDTEAFF. V gene TRBV21-1 combines with J gene TRBJ1-1; the table names TRBD1, a call not compared with the DNA. TRBV21-1 has pseudogene status. This CDR3 comprises 15 residues.

V usage is TRBV2 and J usage is TRBJ2-1, with 9 bases identical to TRBD1. There are 17 residues in the CDR3. CDR1 and CDR2 (germline): SNHLY, FYNNEI. Trimming removed 0 bases from V and 5 bases from J; junction bases left unmatched: 8. CDR3 bases: TGTGCCAGCAGTGAAGCACGTCGGGGACAGGGCCACAATGAGCAGTTCTTC. It yields the protein CASSEARRGQGHNEQFF. Full variable domain (outside the CDR3, taken from reference TRBV2 and TRBJ2-1): EPEVTQTPSHQVTQMGQEVILRCVPISNHLYFYWYRQILGQKVEFLVSFYNNEISEKSEIFDDQFSVERPDGSNFTLKIRSTKLEDSAMYFCASSEARRGQGHNEQFFGPGTRLTVL.

This clone was recorded once. This chain joins TRBV5-1 and TRBJ2-3; TRBD2 matches at 11 bases. CDR1 and CDR2 (germline): SGHRS, YFSETQ. V lost 1 base, J lost 6 bases, and 7 bases stayed unmatched. The CDR3 loop spans 16 amino acids. CDR3: CASSLSGSGGADTQYF. The CDR3 bases are TGCGCCAGCAGCTTGTCGGGTAGCGGGGGGGCGGATACGCAGTATTTT.

The chain is built from TRBV6-4 and TRBJ2-2; maybe TRBD1 (6 bases). This CDR3 is built from 15 residues. The V gene lost 7 bases and the J gene lost 4 bases, with 16 bases spanning the gap. Germline CDR1 reads MRHNA; CDR2 reads SNTAGT. In DNA form, the CDR3 reads TGTGCCAGCAAGTCGGATGCAGGGGCCACCGGGGAGCTGTTTTTT. It translates to CASKSDAGATGELFF.

The chain is built from TRBV14 and TRBJ2-7, with TRBD2 matching over 12 bases. Germline V gene data show CDR1 as SGHDN and CDR2 as FVKESK. The J segment lost 7 bases and the V segment lost 4 bases, leaving 5 bases of the junction unmatched. The CDR3 runs 14 residues. The CDR3 protein is CASSPSGRAGEQYF. CDR3 coding DNA: TGTGCCAGCAGCCCTAGCGGGAGGGCCGGAGAGCAGTACTTC.

This clone was seen a single time. The chain has TRBV28 and TRBJ2-1; D not resolved. The CDR3 loop spans 15 amino acids. Trimming took off 7 bases at V and 7 bases at J, with 20 bases between the two ends. CDR1 and CDR2 (germline): MDHEN, SYDVKM. CDR3 protein: CASTPPSPSLNEQFF. The CDR3 DNA reads TGTGCCAGCACCCCCCCAAGTCCTAGTTTGAATGAGCAGTTCTTC.

The gene calls are TRBV9 and TRBJ2-1, with D hard to call. The CDR3 extends over 13 amino acids. The V end lost 1 base, the J end lost 7 bases, and 9 bases lay between the germline ends. CDR1 SGDLS and CDR2 YYNGEE come from the germline V gene. The CDR3 DNA follows: TGTGCCAGCAGCGTATATAGTATGAATGAGCAGTTCTTC. It is translated as CASSVYSMNEQFF.

The chain carries TRBV6-5 and TRBJ1-2; the D is unclear. This CDR3 has 15 residues. Germline V gene data show CDR1 as MNHEY and CDR2 as SVGAGI. Trimming stripped 4 bases from V and 2 bases from J, with 14 bases between. CDR3 nucleotides: TGTGCCAGCAGTTTACGGAGAACCCAAAACTATGGCTACACCTTC. Its translation: CASSLRRTQNYGYTF.

The genes are TRBV2 and TRBJ1-2; a weak D match, TRBD1 (5 bases). V dropped 4 bases and J dropped 4 bases, with 10 bases sitting between them. Germline assignment: CDR1 SNHLY and CDR2 FYNNEI. The CDR3 consists of 13 residues. The CDR3 nucleotides are TGTGCCAGCAGTGCCGGGGGGGGCTATGGCTACACCTTC. Translated, it gives CASSAGGGYGYTF.

V usage is TRBV19 and J usage is TRBJ1-1; tentatively, D is TRBD1 (6 bases). The CDR3 runs 15 residues. Trimming took 4 bases from V and 0 from J, leaving 12 bases between them. Germline values: CDR1 LNHDA, CDR2 SQIVND (reference sequence). DNA for the CDR3: TGTGCCAGTAGTACCGTGGACAGATTGAACACTGAAGCTTTCTTT. Translated, it gives CASSTVDRLNTEAFF.

This chain links TRBV28 with TRBJ1-5; 8 bases fit TRBD1. The CDR3 sequence is 12 residues long. CDR1 is MDHEN, CDR2 SYDVKM, per germline. J was trimmed by 8 bases and V by 7 bases; bases with no gene match: 4. DNA of the CDR3: TGTGCCAGCACAGGGGGCTTGGAGCCCCAGCATTTT. Amino acids: CASTGGLEPQHF.

The V gene is TRBV27, the J gene TRBJ1-2; D call uncertain. The CDR3 runs 13 residues. V lost 6 bases and J 4 bases, leaving 12 bases between the germline ends. Germline V gives CDR1 MNHEY, CDR2 SMNVEV (reference sequence). The CDR3 spells CASSHQPTYGYTF. The CDR3, as DNA: TGTGCCAGCAGCCATCAGCCGACCTATGGCTACACCTTC.